This T cell receptor (beta chain) was identified during a study of T cell changes during pregnancy in multiple sclerosis. This CDR3 region has 13 residues. CDR1 is SGHAT, CDR2 FQDESV, per germline (reference sequence). V was pared by 5 bases and J by 4 bases, with 5 bases of the junction left unmatched. The repertoire was sequenced with immunoSEQ multiplex PCR; TCRdb's copy has only in-frame clones and lacks some. There are 75,000 to 95,000 clones in the sample; 94% occur only once, and about 0.13% lies in the top ten. This clone was recorded once. The receptor was isolated from a female donor with multiple sclerosis, enrolled in a pregnancy study. The sequences come from CD4+ T cells from peripheral blood mononuclear cells, collected after pregnancy. This sequence joins TRBV11-1 and TRBJ2-7; 7 nucleotides align to TRBD1. The CDR3 here is CASSPTTGYEQYF. The CDR3, as DNA: TGTGCCAGCAGCCCTACGACAGGGTACGAGCAGTACTTC. Filled out from reference TRBV11-1 and TRBJ2-7, the complete variable domain reads EAEVAQSPRYKITEKSQAVAFWCDPISGHATLYWYRQILGQGPELLVQFQDESVVDDSQLPKDRFSAERLKGVDSTLKIQPAELGDSAMYLCASSPTTGYEQYFGPGTRLTVT.